The clone carrying this T cell receptor beta chain has just a few counts. These data come from a study of identical twins. Germline CDR1 reads MDHEN; CDR2 reads SYDVKM. The CDR3 extends over 11 amino acids. TCRdb fed the 5' RACE reads into MiXCR, producing one record per CDR3 protein. The data show some 630,000 distinct CDR3 sequences, roughly 6.6% seen once. This sample also belongs to another study, concerning yellow fever vaccine responses in identical twins.

The chain employs TRBV28 and TRBJ1-1; D perhaps matches TRBD1 (5 bases). The TCR originated in a woman aged 18-29 years in good health. The sequenced sample consisted of PBMCs. Here the CDR3 DNA reads TGTGTGACAGAATCGAACACTGAAGCTTTCTTT. Its protein is CVTESNTEAFF.